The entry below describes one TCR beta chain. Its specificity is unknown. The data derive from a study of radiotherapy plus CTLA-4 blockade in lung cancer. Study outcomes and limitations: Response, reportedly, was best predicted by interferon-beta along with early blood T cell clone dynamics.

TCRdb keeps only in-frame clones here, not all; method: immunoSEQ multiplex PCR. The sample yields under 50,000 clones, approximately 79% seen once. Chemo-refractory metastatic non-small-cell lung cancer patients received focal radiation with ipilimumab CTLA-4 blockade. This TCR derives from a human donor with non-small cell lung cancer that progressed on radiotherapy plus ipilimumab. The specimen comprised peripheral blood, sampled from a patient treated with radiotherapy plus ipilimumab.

CDR3 region: CATSGGDRVFNYGYTF. The DNA for the CDR3 is TGTGCCACCTCCGGGGGGGACAGGGTGTTTAACTATGGCTACACCTTC. The rearrangement links TRBV19 to TRBJ1-2, with 9 positions matching TRBD1. The CDR3 length is 16 residues. Germline values: CDR1 LNHDA, CDR2 SQIVND (reference sequence). Unmatched junction bases numbered 13, after V lost 10 bases and J lost 1 base. The full variable domain, completed using reference TRBV19 and TRBJ1-2, is DGGITQSPKYLFRKEGQNVTLSCEQNLNHDAMYWYRQDPGQGLRLIYYSQIVNDFQKGDIAEGYSVSREKKESFPLTVTSAQKNPTAFYLCATSGGDRVFNYGYTFGSGTRLTVV.